This T cell receptor beta chain was captured by sequencing in a study of OX40 agonist ivuxolimab in advanced cancers. CDR3 length equals 16 residues. Germline V gene data show CDR1 as SGHRS and CDR2 as YFSETQ. V gave up 4 bases and J gave up 2 bases; unmatched junction bases: 9. Sequencing used immunoSEQ multiplex PCR; TCRdb keeps in-frame clones, though not all of them. This sample yields tens of thousands of clones, of which 93% are seen a single time; less than 8% belongs to the top ten. This sequence originates from an adult with an advanced solid tumor such as melanoma, head and neck, liver or kidney cancer. Material: CD4+ or CD8+ T cells sorted from blood, obtained in a trial of the OX40 agonist ivuxolimab. The chain combines TRBV5-1 with TRBJ1-1; 9 nucleotides agree with TRBD1. CDR3 DNA sequence: TGCGCCAGCAGCCCGGTCACAGGGGGCGACAACACTGAAGCTTTCTTT. Amino acids: CASSPVTGGDNTEAFF.